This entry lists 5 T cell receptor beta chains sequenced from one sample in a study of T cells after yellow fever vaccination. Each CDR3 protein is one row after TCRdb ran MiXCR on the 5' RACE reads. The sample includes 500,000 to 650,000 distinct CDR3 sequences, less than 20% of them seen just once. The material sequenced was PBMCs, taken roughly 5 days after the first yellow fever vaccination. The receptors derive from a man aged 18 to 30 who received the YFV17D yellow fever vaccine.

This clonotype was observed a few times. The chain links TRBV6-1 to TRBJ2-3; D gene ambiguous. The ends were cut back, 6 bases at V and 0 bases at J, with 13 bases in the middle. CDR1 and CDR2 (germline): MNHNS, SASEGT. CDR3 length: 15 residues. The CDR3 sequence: CASSPMKTSTDTQYF. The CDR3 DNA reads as TGTGCCAGCAGCCCCATGAAAACTAGCACAGATACGCAGTATTTT.

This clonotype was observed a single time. The CDR3 region is CASSVGLTIQETQYF. In DNA form, the CDR3 reads TGTGCCAGCAGCGTAGGGTTAACGATACAAGAGACCCAGTACTTC. The rearrangement joins TRBV9 to TRBJ2-5; the D is unclear. Germline V lookup: CDR1 SGDLS, CDR2 YYNGEE. The CDR3 is made up of 15 amino acids. Trimming took off 0 bases at V and 2 bases at J, with 11 bases between the two ends.

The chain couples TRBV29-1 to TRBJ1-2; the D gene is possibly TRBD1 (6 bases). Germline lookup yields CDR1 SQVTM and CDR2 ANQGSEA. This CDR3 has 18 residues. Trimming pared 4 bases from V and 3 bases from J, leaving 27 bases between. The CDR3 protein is CSVARRRTDRASDYGYTF. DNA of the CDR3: TGCAGCGTTGCTAGGCGGAGGACAGATCGGGCATCTGACTATGGCTACACCTTC. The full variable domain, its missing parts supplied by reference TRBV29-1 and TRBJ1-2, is SAVISQKPSRDICQRGTSLTIQCQVDSQVTMMFWYRQQPGQSLTLIATANQGSEATYESGFVIDKFPISRPNLTFSTLTVSNMSPEDSSIYLCSVARRRTDRASDYGYTFGSGTRLTVV.

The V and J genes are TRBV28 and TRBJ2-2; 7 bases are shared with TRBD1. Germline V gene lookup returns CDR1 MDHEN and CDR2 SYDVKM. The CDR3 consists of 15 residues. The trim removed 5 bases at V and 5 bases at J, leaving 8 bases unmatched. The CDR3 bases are TGTGCCAGCAGTCTCCCTGGGACAGCTACCGGGGAGCTGTTTTTT. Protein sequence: CASSLPGTATGELFF.

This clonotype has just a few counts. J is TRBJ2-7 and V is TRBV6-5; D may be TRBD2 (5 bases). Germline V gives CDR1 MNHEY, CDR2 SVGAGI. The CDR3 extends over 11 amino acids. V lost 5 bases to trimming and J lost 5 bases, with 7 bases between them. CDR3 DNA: TGTGCCAGCAGTAACGGGGACGAGCAGTACGTC. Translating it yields CASSNGDEQYV.